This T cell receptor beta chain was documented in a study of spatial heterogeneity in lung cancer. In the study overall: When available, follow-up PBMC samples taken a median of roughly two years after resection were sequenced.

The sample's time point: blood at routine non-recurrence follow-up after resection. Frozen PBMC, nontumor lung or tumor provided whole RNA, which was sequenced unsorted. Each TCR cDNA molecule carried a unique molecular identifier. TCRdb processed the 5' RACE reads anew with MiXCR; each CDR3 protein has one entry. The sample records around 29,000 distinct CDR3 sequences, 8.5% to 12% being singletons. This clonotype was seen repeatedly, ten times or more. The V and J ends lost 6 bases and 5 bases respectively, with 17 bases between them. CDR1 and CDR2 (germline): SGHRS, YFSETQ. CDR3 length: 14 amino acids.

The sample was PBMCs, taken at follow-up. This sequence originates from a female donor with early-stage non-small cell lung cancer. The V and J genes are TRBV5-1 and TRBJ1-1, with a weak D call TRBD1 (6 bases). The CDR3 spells CASTGGRGGTEAFF. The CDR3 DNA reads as TGCGCCAGCACCGGGGGCAGGGGAGGTACTGAAGCTTTCTTT.